At least ten counts were recorded for the clone carrying this T cell receptor beta chain. The antigen remains undetermined. This sample was taken from a study of regulatory T cells in long-lasting Graves disease. General study results and limits: Relative to newly diagnosed Graves' patients, persistent ones had lower TCR diversity.

As for time point: newly diagnosed GD, antithyroid drugs for less than 3 months. RNA isolated from PBMCs was used to make the TCR library. Graves' disease was diagnosed by American Thyroid Association guidelines. V lost 2 bases and J 1 base, leaving 10 bases between the germline ends. There are 15 residues in the CDR3. From germline, CDR1 is MNHEY and CDR2 SVGAGI. Assembly of TCR beta libraries relied on iRepertoire HTBI primers together with Arm-PCR of CDR3 regions. Via MiXCR, TCRdb re-called the multiplex PCR reads, giving one row per CDR3 protein. The table shows about 450,000 distinct CDR3 sequences, with approximately 16% occurring only once. These same data were also listed under a study on T cells in Graves' hyperthyroidism and ophthalmopathy. According to that study: An initial round of RT-PCR targeting the TCR CDR3 relied on the HTBI primer set. Peripheral blood also featured most of the thyroid clonotypes expanded above 0.001.

Specimen: peripheral blood mononuclear cells (PBMCs), collected at new diagnosis, from a patient treated with antithyroid drugs. This clonotype originated in a woman in her thirties with Graves disease. The J gene is TRBJ2-3, the V gene TRBV6-5; the D is unclear. The CDR3: CASSYLGPGTDTQYF. CDR3 DNA: TGTGCCAGCAGTTACCTTGGCCCAGGCACAGATACGCAGTATTTT.